Each of the 31 T cell receptor beta chains below was sequenced from the same sample in a study of blood T cell repertoires in COVID-19. Measured with immunoSEQ multiplex PCR; TCRdb has only the in-frame clones, and not every one. The data hold fewer than 300,000 clones, with over 75% observed a single time. Sequenced material: PBMCs or T cells enriched from blood (not recorded which). The receptors shown here come from a woman under 40 who had recovered from COVID-19.

Only one count was recorded for this clone. The gene calls are TRBV5-1 and TRBJ1-1, with D maybe TRBD1 (6 bases). Trimming removed 4 bases at V and 5 bases at J, with 15 bases between. Germline lookup yields CDR1 SGHRS and CDR2 YFSETQ. CDR3 length equals 14 residues. CDR3 bases: TGCGCCAGCAGCATAGAAGCTAGGGGGACTGAAGCTTTCTTT. Protein product: CASSIEARGTEAFF. Using reference TRBV5-1 and TRBJ1-1 for the parts outside the CDR3, the full variable domain is KAGVTQTPRYLIKTRGQQVTLSCSPISGHRSVSWYQQTPGQGLQFLFEYFSETQRNKGNFPGRFSGRQFSNSRSEMNVSTLELGDSALYLCASSIEARGTEAFFGQGTRLTVV.

CDR3 nucleotide sequence: TGCGCCAGCAGCCAAGATAGAATCCGGGAAAAACTGTTTTTT. Protein sequence: CASSQDRIREKLFF. The chain is built from TRBV4-3 and TRBJ1-4; D is unresolved. Germline lookup yields CDR1 LGHNA and CDR2 YSLEER. V was pared by 0 bases and J by 8 bases, with 10 bases between. This CDR3 is 14 amino acids long.

CDR3 DNA: TGTGCCAGTAGGGAAGGGACAGTTAATCAGCCCCAGCATTTT. Translation: CASREGTVNQPQHF. The chain joins TRBV19 to TRBJ1-5; 7 positions match TRBD1. Germline lookup yields CDR1 LNHDA and CDR2 SQIVND (reference sequence). The length of the CDR3 is 14 residues. Unmatched junction bases numbered 6, after V lost 6 bases and J lost 4 bases.

The CDR3 nucleotides are TGTGCCAGCAGAACGGGACTAGCAGGCGGGGAGCTGTTTTTT. This codes for CASRTGLAGGELFF. The genes are TRBV6-4 and TRBJ2-2; 9 bases are shared with TRBD2. The CDR3 covers 14 residues. Losses at the gene ends were 6 bases for V and 7 bases for J; bases not matched to a gene: 6. Per the germline V gene, CDR1 is MRHNA and CDR2 is SNTAGT.

The chain employs TRBV7-3 and TRBJ1-1; weak D call: TRBD1 (5 bases). V gave up 4 bases and J gave up 8 bases, with 14 bases separating them. CDR3 length: 13 residues. From germline, CDR1 is SGHTA and CDR2 FQGTGA. The CDR3 sequence: CASSYDARAEAFF. The CDR3 DNA reads as TGTGCCAGCAGCTACGACGCCAGGGCCGAAGCTTTCTTT.

The chain carries TRBV27 and TRBJ2-3, with 10 bases lining up with TRBD2. The ends lost 5 bases at V and 0 bases at J; junction bases unmatched: 5. CDR3 length equals 16 residues. Germline CDR1 and CDR2: MNHEY and SMNVEV (reference sequence). CDR3 coding DNA: TGTGCCAGCAGTGGTAGCGGGAGGCAAAGCACAGATACGCAGTATTTT. This sequence encodes CASSGSGRQSTDTQYF.

The chain couples TRBV27 to TRBJ1-1, with D possibly being TRBD1 (5 bases). This CDR3 region has 17 residues. V lost 1 base to trimming and J lost 5 bases, with 20 bases between them. Germline lookup yields CDR1 MNHEY and CDR2 SMNVEV (reference sequence). CDR3 in amino acids: CASSLFGGGGTWTEAFF. The CDR3 bases are TGTGCCAGCAGTTTATTTGGGGGGGGTGGGACGTGGACTGAAGCTTTCTTT.

This chain connects TRBV29-1 to TRBJ1-4; D is perhaps TRBD1 (6 bases). V lost 6 bases and J lost 5, with 13 bases in between. Germline V gene lookup returns CDR1 SQVTM and CDR2 ANQGSEA. The CDR3 has 13 amino acids. The CDR3 sequence is CSVGGAPNEKLFF. The DNA of the CDR3 is TGCAGCGTCGGGGGGGCCCCCAATGAAAAACTGTTTTTT.

J is TRBJ2-7 and V is TRBV5-1, with D hard to call. Trimming cost V 0 bases and J 5 bases, with 3 bases left between them. Germline lookup yields CDR1 SGHRS and CDR2 YFSETQ. The CDR3 runs to 11 residues. CDR3 DNA: TGCGCCAGCAGCTTGGATAACGAGCAGTACTTC. Translated: CASSLDNEQYF.

This clone has only a few counts. This chain connects TRBV2 to TRBJ1-6; unclear D gene. This CDR3 comprises 14 residues. The germline V gene encodes CDR1 SNHLY and CDR2 FYNNEI. V was cut by 3 bases and J by 10 bases, with 13 bases left in between. The CDR3 loop is CASSDPLYGSPLHF. DNA for the CDR3: TGTGCCAGCAGTGACCCCCTGTACGGGTCACCCCTCCACTTT.

The V call is TRBV28, the J call TRBJ2-7; 13 nucleotides agree with TRBD2. V shed 5 bases, J shed 7 bases, and the junction held 8 bases outside the gene matches. The germline gives CDR1 MDHEN, CDR2 SYDVKM. The length of the CDR3 is 15 residues. The CDR3 DNA sequence: TGTGCCAGCAGTCAATCGGGACTAGCGGGAAGGGAGCAGTACTTC. Translated: CASSQSGLAGREQYF.

V gene TRBV19 combines with J gene TRBJ2-7; no clear D. With 3 bases removed from V and 3 bases from J, the gap between germline ends came to 9 bases. The length of the CDR3 is 13 residues. The germline CDR1 and CDR2 sequences are LNHDA and SQIVND (reference sequence). CDR3 sequence: CASSINRNYEQYF. For the CDR3, the DNA is TGTGCCAGTAGTATCAACAGAAACTACGAGCAGTACTTC.

This clone was seen a few times. The chain has TRBV6-2 or TRBV6-3 and TRBJ1-2; TRBD1 is a possible D gene (6 bases). Trimming stripped 0 bases from V and 8 bases from J, with 13 bases between. From germline, CDR1 is MNHEY and CDR2 SVGEGT. CDR3 length equals 14 residues. In DNA, the CDR3 is TGTGCCAGCAGTTACTCCCGCTCAGGGGAGGGCTACACCTTC. Translating it yields CASSYSRSGEGYTF.

The CDR3 spells CASSSWGTSGYQETQYF. The CDR3 DNA follows: TGTGCCAGCAGCTCCTGGGGGACTAGCGGGTATCAAGAGACCCAGTACTTC. This rearrangement joins TRBV7-8 to TRBJ2-5; 12 bases agree with TRBD2. Germline trimming cut 4 bases from V and 2 bases from J; bases unmatched to any gene: 8. The length of the CDR3 is 17 residues. CDR1 and CDR2 (germline): SGHVS, FQNEAQ.

This rearrangement joins TRBV23-1 to TRBJ2-4; D perhaps matches TRBD1 (6 bases). TRBV23-1 falls under the ORF class, with uncertain function. V was trimmed by 7 bases and J by 2 bases, leaving 15 bases between them. This CDR3 region has 15 residues. DNA of the CDR3: TGCGCCAGCACCACAGGGCGAGAATCCAAAAACATTCAGTACTTC. This translates into CASTTGRESKNIQYF.

This rearrangement joins TRBV28 to TRBJ2-7, with 9 bases matching TRBD2. Germline V gene sequence: CDR1 MDHEN, CDR2 SYDVKM. The junction had 16 bases not matched to a gene; V was cut back by 6 bases and J by 7 bases. This CDR3 comprises 16 residues. DNA of the CDR3: TGTGCCAGCAGAACTACCCTTTTTAGCGGGAGCGGGGAGCAGTACTTC. Its protein product is CASRTTLFSGSGEQYF.

The V gene is TRBV9, the J gene TRBJ1-1; D is ambiguous. V lost 0 bases, J lost 5 bases, and 14 bases lay in between. The CDR3 has 15 residues. Germline lookup yields CDR1 SGDLS and CDR2 YYNGEE. The CDR3 is CASSVEPNKITEAFF. The CDR3 region has the DNA TGTGCCAGCAGCGTAGAACCCAACAAAATTACTGAAGCTTTCTTT. The complete variable domain, with remaining parts taken from reference TRBV9 and TRBJ1-1, reads DSGVTQTPKHLITATGQRVTLRCSPRSGDLSVYWYQQSLDQGLQFLIQYYNGEERAKGNILERFSAQQFPDLHSELNLSSLELGDSALYFCASSVEPNKITEAFFGQGTRLTVV.

The V call is TRBV29-1, the J call TRBJ2-1; the D gene is possibly TRBD2 (7 bases). Looked up from germline, CDR1 is SQVTM and CDR2 is ANQGSEA. The CDR3 has 17 residues. V was trimmed by 2 bases and J by 8 bases, leaving 25 bases between them. CDR3 nucleotides: TGCAGCGTTGAACAGGGGAGGGGTTGGTCGTTGGGCGATGAGCAGTTCTTC. Translating it yields CSVEQGRGWSLGDEQFF.

The chain joins TRBV7-2 to TRBJ2-7; D call uncertain. Trimming left V 4 bases short and J 0 bases short, with 4 bases between. This CDR3 contains 12 residues. The germline gives CDR1 SGHTA, CDR2 FQGNSA. DNA of the CDR3: TGTGCCAGCAGCTCCTTCTCCTACGAGCAGTACTTC. Residues: CASSSFSYEQYF. The variable domain in full, completed from reference TRBV7-2 and TRBJ2-7, reads GAGVSQSPSNKVTEKGKDVELRCDPISGHTALYWYRQSLGQGLEFLIYFQGNSAPDKSGLPSDRFSAERTGGSVSTLTIQRTQQEDSAVYLCASSSFSYEQYFGPGTRLTVT.

The V and J genes are TRBV5-4 and TRBJ2-7; 9 bases match TRBD2. The ends lost 2 bases at V and 5 bases at J; junction bases unmatched: 8. Germline lookup yields CDR1 SGHNT and CDR2 YYREEE (reference sequence). The CDR3 consists of 15 residues. The CDR3 here is CASSFSSGRNNEQYF. CDR3 DNA sequence: TGTGCCAGCAGCTTTAGTAGCGGGAGAAACAACGAGCAGTACTTC.

V usage is TRBV14 and J usage is TRBJ1-5; D unclear. The germline V and J ends were trimmed by 10 bases and 7 bases, with 11 bases remaining between them. This CDR3 region has 11 residues. CDR1 is SGHDN and CDR2 is FVKESK in the germline V gene. The CDR3, as DNA: TGTGCCACCGTAGGTAGCCAGCCCCAGCATTTT. It codes for CATVGSQPQHF.

The chain employs TRBV9 and TRBJ1-3, with D unresolved. Between the trimmed V and J ends, which lost 3 bases and 0 bases, there was a span of 10 bases. The CDR3 is 15 amino acids. Germline CDR1 and CDR2: SGDLS and YYNGEE. The CDR3 DNA sequence: TGTGCCAGCAGCGCCCGCGGAAGCTCTGGAAACACCATATATTTT. It translates to CASSARGSSGNTIYF. Complete variable domain (other parts from reference TRBV9 and TRBJ1-3): DSGVTQTPKHLITATGQRVTLRCSPRSGDLSVYWYQQSLDQGLQFLIQYYNGEERAKGNILERFSAQQFPDLHSELNLSSLELGDSALYFCASSARGSSGNTIYFGEGSWLTVV.

The chain uses TRBV10-3 and TRBJ1-1; 9 positions agree with TRBD1. J was trimmed by 6 bases and V by 6 bases; bases with no gene match: 8. The CDR3 has 14 amino acids. Germline V gene data show CDR1 as ENHRY and CDR2 as SYGVKD. The CDR3 nucleotides read TGTGCCATCAGCCCCGGACAGGGGAAGCCTGAAGCTTTCTTT. Encoded protein: CAISPGQGKPEAFF.

The V gene is TRBV6-4, the J gene TRBJ2-1; 9 bases are a match to TRBD2. Germline V gives CDR1 MRHNA, CDR2 SNTAGT. The CDR3 is made up of 15 amino acids. V lost 6 bases, J lost 5 bases, and 8 bases stayed unmatched. CDR3: CASSAASSGDNEQFF. CDR3 DNA sequence: TGTGCCAGCAGCGCAGCTTCTAGCGGGGACAATGAGCAGTTCTTC.

This clone was picked up one time. The J gene is TRBJ1-2, the V gene TRBV29-1; a weak D match, TRBD1 (6 bases). Germline V CDR1 and CDR2: SQVTM, ANQGSEA. V was trimmed by 5 bases and J by 2 bases, leaving 15 bases between them. This CDR3 has 14 amino acids. The CDR3 reads CSVYSGVDNYGYTF. CDR3 bases: TGCAGCGTTTATTCAGGGGTAGACAACTATGGCTACACCTTC.

The rearrangement links TRBV6-5 to TRBJ1-3, with a weak D call TRBD1 (5 bases). Germline loops: CDR1 MNHEY, CDR2 SVGAGI. The ends were cut back, 2 bases at V and 0 bases at J, with 11 bases in the middle. CDR3 size: 16 residues. The CDR3 loop is CASSYARAHSGNTIYF. The CDR3 coding sequence is TGTGCCAGCAGTTACGCCAGGGCCCACTCTGGAAACACCATATATTTT.

The chain combines TRBV28 with TRBJ2-7; a possible D gene is TRBD1 (6 bases). The ends were cut back, 6 bases at V and 1 base at J, with 10 bases in the middle. Germline loops: CDR1 MDHEN, CDR2 SYDVKM. The CDR3 totals 13 residues. CDR3: CASSAGQSYEQYF. The CDR3 DNA follows: TGTGCCAGCAGCGCTGGACAGTCCTACGAGCAGTACTTC. Together with reference TRBV28 and TRBJ2-7, the CDR3 gives the full variable domain: DVKVTQSSRYLVKRTGEKVFLECVQDMDHENMFWYRQDPGLGLRLIYFSYDVKMKEKGDIPEGYSVSREKKERFSLILESASTNQTSMYLCASSAGQSYEQYFGPGTRLTVT.

The CDR3 here is CSASRGGARFQYF. The CDR3 nucleotides read TGCAGTGCTAGTAGGGGAGGGGCCCGCTTTCAGTACTTC. The chain combines TRBV20-1 with TRBJ2-4; 7 positions match TRBD2. The CDR3 is 13 amino acids. CDR1 and CDR2 from the germline V gene are DFQATT and SNEGSKA (reference sequence). Trimming cost V 3 bases and J 11 bases; bases outside gene matches: 10.

The chain combines TRBV4-1 with TRBJ2-5; 7 nucleotides agree with TRBD2. The germline gives CDR1 MGHRA, CDR2 YSYEKL. The CDR3 extends over 15 amino acids. V was pared by 4 bases and J by 5 bases, with 10 bases of the junction left unmatched. This CDR3 is CASSPRDYSEETQYF. CDR3 nucleotides: TGCGCCAGCAGCCCCAGGGACTATTCAGAGGAGACCCAGTACTTC.

This sequence joins TRBV25-1 and TRBJ2-1; tentatively, D is TRBD1 (6 bases). CDR1 is MGHDK, CDR2 SYGVNS, per germline. The CDR3 has 16 residues. V lost 4 bases and J lost 2, with 15 bases in between. The CDR3 DNA follows: TGTGCCAGCAGTGGAGGTTTCAGGGGAACCTACAATGAGCAGTTCTTC. It encodes CASSGGFRGTYNEQFF.

This sequence joins TRBV7-9 and TRBJ2-5; D ambiguous. Trimming took 5 bases from V and 1 from J, leaving 8 bases between them. The length of the CDR3 is 13 residues. From germline, CDR1 is SEHNR and CDR2 FQNEAQ (reference sequence). The CDR3 nucleotides read TGTGCCAGCAGCAGGAGACTCCAAGAGACCCAGTACTTC. It codes for CASSRRLQETQYF.